This T cell receptor (beta chain) was sequenced in a study of post-analysis software for immune sequencing data. Study-level background: Progressive-relapsing, secondary progressive and relapsing-remitting multiple sclerosis were among the disease courses included.

From germline, CDR1 is ENHRY and CDR2 SYGVKD. This CDR3 region has 15 residues. The V and J ends lost 4 bases and 8 bases, in that order; junction bases with no gene match: 10. About this clonotype itself: Its specificity is not known.

Study findings and constraints: Patients carried roughly 5 TRBV segments more frequently than controls did, and TRBV5-6, TRBV5-1 and TRBV20-1 were among them. Samples from a shared batch, those prepared together, strongly co-clustered by F measure.

Unique molecular identifiers were built into the TCR beta cDNA libraries. One entry per CDR3 protein, called by TCRdb with MiXCR from the PCR reads. The sample includes about 560,000 distinct CDR3 sequences, around 44% of them seen just once. The V call is TRBV10-3, the J call TRBJ1-2, with TRBD1 matching over 10 bases. Sequenced: blood. This TCR derives from a girl under 18 with multiple sclerosis. In nucleotides, the CDR3 is TGTGCCATCAGTGGCGGGACAGGGGATGAGGTCGGCTACACCTTC. As protein: CAISGGTGDEVGYTF.